This T cell receptor (beta chain) comes out of a study of T cells in localized non-small cell lung cancer. In germline, CDR1 is SGHVS, CDR2 FQNEAQ. V lost 0 bases and J 3 bases, leaving 11 bases between the germline ends. The CDR3 is 15 residues long. Assay: immunoSEQ multiplex PCR; the TCRdb copy retains only in-frame clones and omits some. The table includes roughly 35,000 clones, around 90% detected once. The material sequenced was peripheral blood, taken before any cancer treatment. The chain employs TRBV7-8 and TRBJ2-5; no reliable D call. The sequence came from a female donor at least 60 years old with stage I lung adenocarcinoma. DNA of the CDR3: TGTGCCAGCAGCTTAGCGCGTCAATTGAAAGAGACCCAGTACTTC. It encodes CASSLARQLKETQYF. The full variable domain, its missing parts supplied by reference TRBV7-8 and TRBJ2-5, is GAGVSQSPRYKVAKRGQDVALRCDPISGHVSLFWYQQALGQGPEFLTYFQNEAQLDKSGLPSDRFFAERPEGSVSTLKIQRTQQEDSAVYLCASSLARQLKETQYFGPGTRLLVL.